This T cell receptor beta chain comes out of a study of cytomegalovirus exposure and HLA in healthy donors. PCR was performed using 60 Vbeta and 13 Jbeta primers. The repertoire was sequenced with immunoSEQ multiplex PCR; TCRdb's copy has only in-frame clones and lacks some. The data contain 200,000 to 250,000 clones, approximately 87% of them seen just once; the ten biggest clones take up over 1%. Germline CDR1 SGDLS, CDR2 YYNGEE. V lost 4 bases and J lost 4; bases outside the gene matches: 8. CDR3 size: 16 residues. This clone was observed once. This receptor was obtained from a human donor in good health. This chain joins TRBV9 and TRBJ1-2; 12 positions agree with TRBD1. The material sequenced was PBMCs. The CDR3 region is CASSSPGTGGVYGYTF. The CDR3 region has the DNA TGTGCCAGCAGCTCACCCGGGACAGGGGGCGTCTATGGCTACACCTTC.